A single sample is the source of the 21 T cell receptor beta chains below, sequenced in a study of T cells after yellow fever vaccination. TCRdb independently ran MiXCR on the 5' RACE reads; one entry per CDR3 protein. Of roughly 500,000 distinct CDR3 sequences listed, about a fifth are singletons. Sequenced material: PBMCs, taken 15 days after the yellow fever booster vaccination. The receptors originated from a man younger than 45 who received the YFV17D yellow fever vaccine.

This clonotype was recorded many times. This rearrangement joins TRBV10-3 to TRBJ1-1; D is ambiguous. Looked up from germline, CDR1 is ENHRY and CDR2 is SYGVKD. Trimming shortened V by 2 bases and J by 0 bases, and 4 bases separated the two germline ends. This CDR3 is 13 amino acids long. Here the CDR3 reads CAISEGLNTEAFF. Here the CDR3 DNA reads TGTGCCATCAGTGAGGGTCTGAACACTGAAGCTTTCTTT.

The V gene is TRBV18, the J gene TRBJ2-7, with D tentatively TRBD1 (5 bases). In germline, CDR1 is KGHSH, CDR2 LQKENI. Trimming removed 2 bases at V and 2 bases at J, with 10 bases between. The CDR3 sequence is 14 residues long. This CDR3 is CASSPSAGPYEQYF. Written as DNA, the CDR3 is TGTGCCAGCTCACCAAGTGCAGGGCCCTACGAGCAGTACTTC.

This clonotype was found a few times. The V and J genes are TRBV12-3 or TRBV12-4 and TRBJ2-2; 7 nucleotides match TRBD1. This CDR3 has 14 amino acids. V shed 6 bases and J 4 bases; nucleotides not matched to a gene: 5. CDR3 coding DNA: TGTGCCAGCAGCGACAGGGAGATCACCGGGGAGCTGTTTTTT. Protein product: CASSDREITGELFF.

V usage is TRBV19 and J usage is TRBJ2-3; 7 bases are a match to TRBD1. The CDR3 spans 13 residues. Germline V CDR1 and CDR2: LNHDA, SQIVND (reference sequence). The J segment lost 10 bases and the V segment lost 3 bases, leaving 7 bases of the junction unmatched. The CDR3 is CASSILTGVAQYF. The CDR3 bases are TGTGCCAGTAGTATTCTAACAGGGGTTGCGCAGTATTTT.

The J gene is TRBJ1-2, the V gene TRBV12-3 or TRBV12-4; D is undetermined. Deletions cut 8 bases from V and 4 bases from J, with 11 bases between. This CDR3 region has 12 residues. CDR3 sequence: CASHGRSYGYTF. The CDR3 DNA is TGTGCCAGCCACGGACGGAGCTATGGCTACACCTTC.

This clonotype was seen once. This chain uses TRBV20-1 with TRBJ2-3; the D gene is possibly TRBD2 (6 bases). This CDR3 is built from 13 residues. The germline V gene has CDR1 DFQATT and CDR2 SNEGSKA (reference sequence). Deletions cut 3 bases from V and 4 bases from J, with 11 bases between. Here the CDR3 DNA reads TGCAGTGCTAGCGGCAGGAGGGCAGATACGCAGTATTTT. Its protein product is CSASGRRADTQYF.

The sample holds a few counts of this clonotype. The chain uses TRBV20-1 and TRBJ2-7; 11 nucleotides line up with TRBD1. Germline CDR1 DFQATT, CDR2 SNEGSKA (reference sequence). V lost 5 bases and J lost 6; bases outside the gene matches: 6. This CDR3 has 13 amino acids. CDR3 nucleotides: TGCAGTGCTGGCGGGACAGGGGGTGGCGAGCAGTACTTC. It yields the protein CSAGGTGGGEQYF.

This clonotype has only a few counts. This sequence joins TRBV7-9 and TRBJ1-4; D gene uncertain. Germline assignment: CDR1 SEHNR and CDR2 FQNEAQ (reference sequence). Trimming removed 1 base at V and 0 bases at J, with 9 bases between. The length of the CDR3 is 16 residues. CDR3 region: CASSLGDGPTNEKLFF. For the CDR3, the DNA is TGTGCCAGCAGCTTAGGAGACGGCCCAACTAATGAAAAACTGTTTTTT. The full variable domain, rest sourced from reference TRBV7-9 and TRBJ1-4, is DTGVSQNPRHKITKRGQNVTFRCDPISEHNRLYWYRQTLGQGPEFLTYFQNEAQLEKSRLLSDRFSAERPKGSFSTLEIQRTEQGDSAMYLCASSLGDGPTNEKLFFGSGTQLSVL.

The rearrangement uses TRBV29-1 and TRBJ2-1; maybe TRBD1 (6 bases). CDR3 length: 13 residues. Deletions cut 8 bases from V and 4 bases from J, with 15 bases between. Germline V gene sequence: CDR1 SQVTM, CDR2 ANQGSEA. The CDR3 protein is CSLLGGSYNEQFF. The CDR3 DNA reads as TGCAGCCTACTAGGGGGTTCATACAATGAGCAGTTCTTC.

The J gene is TRBJ2-3, the V gene TRBV20-1, with D maybe TRBD2 (7 bases). This CDR3 has 15 residues. Germline V gives CDR1 DFQATT, CDR2 SNEGSKA (reference sequence). V gave up 0 bases and J gave up 2 bases, with 12 bases separating them. CDR3 amino acids: CSARDEAGHTDTQYF. For the CDR3, the DNA is TGCAGTGCTAGAGATGAAGCGGGACACACAGATACGCAGTATTTT.

A few counts support this clonotype. The rearrangement links TRBV20-1 to TRBJ2-3; tentative D call: TRBD1 (5 bases). The CDR3 contains 13 residues. Deletions cut 0 bases from V and 4 bases from J, with 8 bases between. Per the germline V gene, CDR1 is DFQATT and CDR2 is SNEGSKA (reference sequence). CDR3 in DNA: TGCAGTGCTAGAGAGACAGCCTCAGATACGCAGTATTTT. This translates into CSARETASDTQYF.

In its sample, this clonotype was seen a few times. CDR3 sequence reads: CASSDGQGKTQYF. CDR3 nucleotide sequence: TGTGCCAGCAGCGACGGACAGGGGAAGACCCAGTACTTC. V gene TRBV5-4 combines with J gene TRBJ2-5, with 9 bases aligning to TRBD1. J gave up 6 bases and V 4 bases, and 4 bases lay outside the gene matches. Germline V gene data show CDR1 as SGHNT and CDR2 as YYREEE (reference sequence). The CDR3 is made up of 13 amino acids.

The chain couples TRBV10-3 to TRBJ2-5; no clear D gene. The CDR3 sequence is 14 residues long. CDR1 and CDR2 from the germline V gene are ENHRY and SYGVKD. V shed 3 bases and J shed 2 bases, with 10 bases lying between them. The DNA for the CDR3 is TGTGCCATCAGTGATTTTAAGGATCAAGAGACCCAGTACTTC. Protein: CAISDFKDQETQYF.

The V gene is TRBV10-3, the J gene TRBJ2-1; 11 nucleotides agree with TRBD2. J lost 8 bases, V lost 8 bases, and 14 bases had no gene match. This CDR3 comprises 16 residues. Per the germline V gene, CDR1 is ENHRY and CDR2 is SYGVKD. The CDR3 sequence is CAIGPTFSGRGDEQFF. As DNA, the CDR3 is TGTGCCATCGGGCCAACGTTTAGCGGGAGGGGAGATGAGCAGTTCTTC.

The chain joins TRBV20-1 to TRBJ1-5; D is unresolved. This CDR3 comprises 13 residues. V lost 0 bases and J lost 5, with 8 bases in between. CDR1 and CDR2 (germline): DFQATT, SNEGSKA (reference sequence). The CDR3 is CSARDSRDQPQHF. As DNA, the CDR3 is TGCAGTGCTAGAGATAGCCGTGATCAGCCCCAGCATTTT.

The chain joins TRBV20-1 to TRBJ2-1; 12 positions agree with TRBD2. Trimming removed 4 bases from V and 6 bases from J; junction bases left unmatched: 25. The CDR3 loop spans 21 amino acids. Germline assignment: CDR1 DFQATT and CDR2 SNEGSKA (reference sequence). CDR3 sequence (DNA): TGCAGTGCTATGTCTCATTTTCGGACTAGCGGGACCCCGGCGGGTCTCAATGAGCAGTTCTTC. It is translated as CSAMSHFRTSGTPAGLNEQFF.

This chain uses TRBV29-1 with TRBJ1-2, with D hard to call. This CDR3 has 14 amino acids. The germline V and J ends were trimmed by 0 bases and 4 bases, with 12 bases remaining between them. CDR1 is SQVTM and CDR2 is ANQGSEA in the germline V gene. CDR3 residues: CSVEDLLPPYGYTF. In DNA, the CDR3 is TGCAGCGTTGAAGATCTGTTACCACCCTATGGCTACACCTTC.

The J gene is TRBJ2-3, the V gene TRBV4-3; TRBD2 agrees at 14 bases. Trimming at V came to 1 base and at J to 7 bases, leaving 4 bases not matched to a gene. This CDR3 contains 16 residues. Per germline, CDR1 LGHNA and CDR2 YSLEER. This chain's CDR3 is CASSQGTSGRTNTQYF. The CDR3 coding sequence is TGCGCCAGCAGCCAAGGGACTAGCGGGAGGACCAATACGCAGTATTTT.

The chain combines TRBV29-1 with TRBJ2-7, with 8 bases fitting TRBD2. The junction had 7 bases not matched to a gene; V was cut back by 5 bases and J by 4 bases. CDR1 and CDR2 from the germline V gene are SQVTM and ANQGSEA. CDR3 length: 13 residues. The CDR3 bases are TGCAGCGTTAATCTGCTAGCGGGTTACGAGCAGTACTTC. It codes for CSVNLLAGYEQYF.

The chain links TRBV7-9 to TRBJ2-7; no reliable D call. Per the germline V gene, CDR1 is SEHNR and CDR2 is FQNEAQ (reference sequence). The CDR3 runs 12 residues. The V and J ends lost 5 bases and 7 bases respectively, with 12 bases between them. CDR3 nucleotide sequence: TGTGCCAGCAGCGCGAAGGATACGGAGCAGTACTTC. As protein: CASSAKDTEQYF.

The chain is built from TRBV18 and TRBJ2-1; D not certain. The V and J ends lost 2 bases and 0 bases respectively, with 8 bases between them. CDR1 is KGHSH and CDR2 is LQKENI in the germline V gene. This CDR3 has 15 residues. The chain's CDR3 is CASSPKAHSYNEQFF. CDR3 nucleotides: TGTGCCAGCTCACCAAAAGCGCACTCCTACAATGAGCAGTTCTTC.